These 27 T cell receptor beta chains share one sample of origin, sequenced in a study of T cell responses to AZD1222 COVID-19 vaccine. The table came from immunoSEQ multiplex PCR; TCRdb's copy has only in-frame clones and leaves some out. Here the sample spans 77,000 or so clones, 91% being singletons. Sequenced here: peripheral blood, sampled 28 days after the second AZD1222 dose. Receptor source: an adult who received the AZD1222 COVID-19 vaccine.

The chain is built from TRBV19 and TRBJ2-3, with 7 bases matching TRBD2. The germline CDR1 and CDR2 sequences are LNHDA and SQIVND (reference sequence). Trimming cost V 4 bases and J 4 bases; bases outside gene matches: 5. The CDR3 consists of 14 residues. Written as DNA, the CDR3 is TGTGCCAGTAGTACCCTAGCGGCTGCAGATACGCAGTATTTT. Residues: CASSTLAAADTQYF.

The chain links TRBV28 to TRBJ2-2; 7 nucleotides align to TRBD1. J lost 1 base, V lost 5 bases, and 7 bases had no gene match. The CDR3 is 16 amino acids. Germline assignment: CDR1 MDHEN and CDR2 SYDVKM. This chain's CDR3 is CASSLTGVRNTGELFF. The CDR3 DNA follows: TGTGCCAGCAGTCTTACAGGGGTGCGGAACACCGGGGAGCTGTTTTTT.

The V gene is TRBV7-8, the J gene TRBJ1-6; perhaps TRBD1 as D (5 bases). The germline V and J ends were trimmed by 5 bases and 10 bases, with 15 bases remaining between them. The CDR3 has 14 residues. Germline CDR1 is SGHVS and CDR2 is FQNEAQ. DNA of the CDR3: TGTGCCAGCAGCCTTGGGACGGCTGGCTCACCCCTCCACTTT. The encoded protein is CASSLGTAGSPLHF.

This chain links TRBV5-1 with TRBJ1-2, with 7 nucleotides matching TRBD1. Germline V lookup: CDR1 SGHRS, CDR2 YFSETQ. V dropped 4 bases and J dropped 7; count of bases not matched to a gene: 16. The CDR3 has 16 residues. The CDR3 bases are TGCGCCAGCAGCCTTGGGGGGCTAGGGGGCTGGTCTGGCTACACCTTC. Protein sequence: CASSLGGLGGWSGYTF. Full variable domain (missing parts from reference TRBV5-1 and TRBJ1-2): KAGVTQTPRYLIKTRGQQVTLSCSPISGHRSVSWYQQTPGQGLQFLFEYFSETQRNKGNFPGRFSGRQFSNSRSEMNVSTLELGDSALYLCASSLGGLGGWSGYTFGSGTRLTVV.

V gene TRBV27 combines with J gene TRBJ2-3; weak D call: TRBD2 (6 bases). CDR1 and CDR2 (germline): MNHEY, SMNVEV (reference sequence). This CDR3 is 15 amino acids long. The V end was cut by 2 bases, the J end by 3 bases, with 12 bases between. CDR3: CASSLASSVTDTQYF. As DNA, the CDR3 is TGTGCCAGCAGTTTAGCTTCTAGCGTAACAGATACGCAGTATTTT.

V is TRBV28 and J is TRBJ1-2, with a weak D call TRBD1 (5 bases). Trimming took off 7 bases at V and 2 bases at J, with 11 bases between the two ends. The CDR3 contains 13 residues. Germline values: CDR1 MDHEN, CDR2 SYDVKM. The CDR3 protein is CASTGTDNYGYTF. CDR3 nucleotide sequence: TGTGCCAGCACCGGGACGGACAACTATGGCTACACCTTC.

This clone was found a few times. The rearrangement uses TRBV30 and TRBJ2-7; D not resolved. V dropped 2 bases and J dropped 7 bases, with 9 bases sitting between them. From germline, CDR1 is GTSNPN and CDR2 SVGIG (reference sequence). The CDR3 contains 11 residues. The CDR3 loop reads CAWSKQREQYF. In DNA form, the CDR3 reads TGTGCCTGGAGTAAGCAACGAGAGCAGTACTTC.

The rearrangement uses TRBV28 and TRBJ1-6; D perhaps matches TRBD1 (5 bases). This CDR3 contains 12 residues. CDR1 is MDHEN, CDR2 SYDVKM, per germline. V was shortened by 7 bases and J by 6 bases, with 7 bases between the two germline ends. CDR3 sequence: CASTGSNSPLHF. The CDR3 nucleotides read TGTGCCAGCACAGGGTCTAATTCACCCCTCCACTTT.

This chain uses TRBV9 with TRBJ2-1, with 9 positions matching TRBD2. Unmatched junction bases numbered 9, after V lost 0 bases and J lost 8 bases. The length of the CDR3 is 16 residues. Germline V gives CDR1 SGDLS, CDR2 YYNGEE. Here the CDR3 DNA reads TGTGCCAGCAGCGTAGTGGGACTAGCTCTTCCGGATGAGCAGTTCTTC. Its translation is CASSVVGLALPDEQFF.

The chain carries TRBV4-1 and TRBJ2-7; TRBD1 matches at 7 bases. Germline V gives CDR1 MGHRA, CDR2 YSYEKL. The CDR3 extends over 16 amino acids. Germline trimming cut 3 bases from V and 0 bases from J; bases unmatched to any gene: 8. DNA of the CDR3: TGCGCCAGCAGCCACCCGGGACAGATGAGCTCCTACGAGCAGTACTTC. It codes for CASSHPGQMSSYEQYF.

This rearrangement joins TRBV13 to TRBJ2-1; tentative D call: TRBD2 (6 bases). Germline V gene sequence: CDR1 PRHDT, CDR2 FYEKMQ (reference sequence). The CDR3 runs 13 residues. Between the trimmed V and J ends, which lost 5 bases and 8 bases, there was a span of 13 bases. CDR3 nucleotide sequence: TGTGCCAGCAGCACCGGGACTCACGATGAGCAGTTCTTC. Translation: CASSTGTHDEQFF.

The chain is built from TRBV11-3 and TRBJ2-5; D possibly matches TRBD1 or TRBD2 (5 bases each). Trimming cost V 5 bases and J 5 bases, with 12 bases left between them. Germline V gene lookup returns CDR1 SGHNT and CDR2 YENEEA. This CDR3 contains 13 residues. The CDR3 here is CASSEGLDETQYF. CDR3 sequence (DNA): TGTGCCAGCAGCGAGGGGTTAGACGAGACCCAGTACTTC.

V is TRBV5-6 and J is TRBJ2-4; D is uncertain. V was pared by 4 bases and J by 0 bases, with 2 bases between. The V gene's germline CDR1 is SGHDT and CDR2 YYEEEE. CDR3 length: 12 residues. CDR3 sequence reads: CASSIAKNIQYF. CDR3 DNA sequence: TGTGCCAGCAGCATAGCCAAAAACATTCAGTACTTC.

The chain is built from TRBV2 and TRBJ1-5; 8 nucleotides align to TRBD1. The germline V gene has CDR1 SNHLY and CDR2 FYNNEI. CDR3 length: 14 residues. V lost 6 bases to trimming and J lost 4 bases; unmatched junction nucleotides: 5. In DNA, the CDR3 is TGTGCCAGCAGCCCGACAGGGGAGAATCAGCCCCAGCATTTT. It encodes CASSPTGENQPQHF.

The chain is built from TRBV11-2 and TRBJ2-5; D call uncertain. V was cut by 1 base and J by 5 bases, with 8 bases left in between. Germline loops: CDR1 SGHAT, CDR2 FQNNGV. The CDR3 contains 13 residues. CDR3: CASSLASLETQYF. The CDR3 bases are TGTGCCAGCAGCTTAGCGAGCTTGGAGACCCAGTACTTC.

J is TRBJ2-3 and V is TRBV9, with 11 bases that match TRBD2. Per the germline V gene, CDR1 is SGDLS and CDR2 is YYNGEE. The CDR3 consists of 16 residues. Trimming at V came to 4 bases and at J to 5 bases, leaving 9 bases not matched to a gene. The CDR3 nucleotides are TGTGCCAGCAGCCCTCGTGGCGGGACTAGCGGAGATACGCAGTATTTT. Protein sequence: CASSPRGGTSGDTQYF.

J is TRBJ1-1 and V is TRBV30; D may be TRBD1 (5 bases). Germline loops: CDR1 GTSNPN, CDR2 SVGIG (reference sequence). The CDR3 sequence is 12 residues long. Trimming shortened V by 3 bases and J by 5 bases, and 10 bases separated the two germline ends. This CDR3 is CAWSNGGTEAFF. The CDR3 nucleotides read TGTGCCTGGAGCAACGGGGGGACTGAAGCTTTCTTT.

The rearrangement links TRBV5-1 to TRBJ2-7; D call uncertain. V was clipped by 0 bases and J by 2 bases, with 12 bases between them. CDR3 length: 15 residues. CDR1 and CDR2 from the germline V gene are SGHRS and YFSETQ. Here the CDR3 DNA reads TGCGCCAGCAGCTTGGTGACTGACGCTCCCTACGAGCAGTACTTC. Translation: CASSLVTDAPYEQYF.

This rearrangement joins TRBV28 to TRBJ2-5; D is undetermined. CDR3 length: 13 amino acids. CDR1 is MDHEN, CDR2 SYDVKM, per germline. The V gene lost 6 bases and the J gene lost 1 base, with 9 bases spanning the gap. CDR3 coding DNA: TGTGCCAGCAGCAACCTGGGCCAAGAGACCCAGTACTTC. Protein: CASSNLGQETQYF.

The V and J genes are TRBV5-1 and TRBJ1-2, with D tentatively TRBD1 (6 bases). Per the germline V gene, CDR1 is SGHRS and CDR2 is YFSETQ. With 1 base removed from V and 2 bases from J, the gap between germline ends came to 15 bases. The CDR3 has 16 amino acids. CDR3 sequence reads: CASSLNAPGANYGYTF. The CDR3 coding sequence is TGCGCCAGCAGCTTGAACGCCCCAGGGGCGAACTATGGCTACACCTTC.

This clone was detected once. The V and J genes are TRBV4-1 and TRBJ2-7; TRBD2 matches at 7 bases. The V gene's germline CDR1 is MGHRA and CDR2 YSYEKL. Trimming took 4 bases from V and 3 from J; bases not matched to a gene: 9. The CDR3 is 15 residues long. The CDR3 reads CASSLSGLGVYEQYF. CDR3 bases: TGCGCCAGCAGCCTTTCTGGACTAGGAGTCTACGAGCAGTACTTC.

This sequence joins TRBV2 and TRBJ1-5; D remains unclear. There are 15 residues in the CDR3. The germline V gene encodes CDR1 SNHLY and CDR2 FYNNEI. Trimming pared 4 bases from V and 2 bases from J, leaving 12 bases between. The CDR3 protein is CASSGAGRGNQPQHF. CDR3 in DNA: TGTGCCAGCAGTGGAGCTGGTAGAGGCAATCAGCCCCAGCATTTT.

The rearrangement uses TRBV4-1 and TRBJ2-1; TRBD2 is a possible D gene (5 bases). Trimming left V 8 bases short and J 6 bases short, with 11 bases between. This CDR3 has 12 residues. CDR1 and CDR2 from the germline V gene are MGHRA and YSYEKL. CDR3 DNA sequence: TGCGCCAGCGCCGGAGGTACCAATGAGCAGTTCTTC. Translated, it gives CASAGGTNEQFF.

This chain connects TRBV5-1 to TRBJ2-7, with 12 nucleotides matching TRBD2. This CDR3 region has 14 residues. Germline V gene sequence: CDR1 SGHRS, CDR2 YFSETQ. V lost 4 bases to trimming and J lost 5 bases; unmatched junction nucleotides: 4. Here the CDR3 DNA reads TGCGCCAGCAGCCTAGCGGGAGGGCCCCACGAGCAGTACTTC. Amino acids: CASSLAGGPHEQYF.

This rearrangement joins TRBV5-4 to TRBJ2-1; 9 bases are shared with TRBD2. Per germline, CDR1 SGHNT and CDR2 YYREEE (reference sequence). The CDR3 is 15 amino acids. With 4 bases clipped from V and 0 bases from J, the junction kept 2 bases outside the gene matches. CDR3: CASSETSGSYNEQFF. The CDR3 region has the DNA TGTGCCAGCAGCGAGACTAGCGGCTCCTACAATGAGCAGTTCTTC.

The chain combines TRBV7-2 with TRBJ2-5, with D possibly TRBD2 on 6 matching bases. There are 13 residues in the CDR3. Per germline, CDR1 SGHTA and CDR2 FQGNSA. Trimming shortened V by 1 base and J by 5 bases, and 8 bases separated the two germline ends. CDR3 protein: CASSLGGGETQYF. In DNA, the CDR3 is TGTGCCAGCAGCTTAGGAGGAGGGGAGACCCAGTACTTC.

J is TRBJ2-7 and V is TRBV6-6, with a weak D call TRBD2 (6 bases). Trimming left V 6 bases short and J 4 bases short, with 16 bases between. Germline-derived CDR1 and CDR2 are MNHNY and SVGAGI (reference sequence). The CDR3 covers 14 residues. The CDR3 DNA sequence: TGTGCCAGCAGCACCGGAGGGTTCAGGTACGAGCAGTACTTC. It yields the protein CASSTGGFRYEQYF.